One sample yielded the 30 T cell receptor beta chains listed below, sequenced in a study of human T cells and chemical hapten exposure (dated by TCRdb to the early 2020s). This sample's treatment or condition label indicates: therapeutic diphenylcyclopropenone sensitization with weekly scalp DPC. During library preparation, unique molecular identifiers were attached to individual cDNA molecules so that TCRs could be counted quantitatively and reproducibly. TCRdb itself trimmed the public reads at Q25 with fastp, ran MiXCR and retained productive beta chains. Each CDR3 protein appears once, grouped with its most common genes and DNA. Recorded for this sample are some 5,200 distinct CDR3 sequences; around half of them occurred a single time. Of the sample, about 4.1% falls within the top ten clones. The specimen comprised whole blood, sampled before DPC sensitization or 2, 6, or about 24 weeks after (not recorded which). These receptor sequences come from an adult with alopecia areata. Some clones in this sample may be carry-over from other donors' samples. This table probably holds off-target reads from a library built for another chain.

This rearrangement joins TRBV27 to TRBJ2-7; 10 bases agree with TRBD2. Germline CDR1 MNHEY, CDR2 SMNVEV (reference sequence). V lost 4 bases and J lost 1; bases outside the gene matches: 4. The length of the CDR3 is 15 residues. Here the CDR3 DNA reads TGTGCCAGCAGTTCCCTTAGCGGGAGGTCCTACGAGCAGTACTTC. It translates to CASSSLSGRSYEQYF.

This clonotype appeared a few times. J is TRBJ2-1 and V is TRBV28; possible D gene TRBD1, 6 bases. The CDR3 runs to 16 residues. CDR1 MDHEN and CDR2 SYDVKM come from the germline V gene. Deletions cut 10 bases from V and 0 bases from J, with 19 bases between. This CDR3 reads CATVSRTGSSYNEQFF. Written as DNA, the CDR3 is TGTGCCACCGTGAGCCGTACAGGGAGCTCCTACAATGAGCAGTTCTTC.

This chain joins TRBV6-5 and TRBJ2-1, with 13 nucleotides matching TRBD2. V was clipped by 5 bases and J by 6 bases; unmatched bases: 4. The CDR3 is 15 residues long. Germline V gene lookup returns CDR1 MNHEY and CDR2 SVGAGI. DNA of the CDR3: TGTGCCAGCAGTCCCGGACTAGCGGGAGCCAATGAGCAGTTCTTC. Residues: CASSPGLAGANEQFF.

This clonotype was observed a few times. J is TRBJ1-1 and V is TRBV7-3; TRBD1 matches 9 bases. There are 16 residues in the CDR3. Germline V CDR1 and CDR2: SGHTA, FQGTGA. Trimming removed 5 bases from V and 0 bases from J; junction bases left unmatched: 7. The CDR3 spells CASSQTGTGMNTEAFF. CDR3 in DNA: TGTGCCAGCAGCCAGACCGGGACAGGGATGAACACTGAAGCTTTCTTT.

This clonotype was counted between two and nine times. The chain uses TRBV3-1 and TRBJ2-7, with a weak D call TRBD2 (6 bases). Deletions cut 1 base from V and 5 bases from J, with 12 bases between. The germline V gene encodes CDR1 LGHDT and CDR2 YNNKEL (reference sequence). The CDR3 has 14 residues. The CDR3 DNA follows: TGTGCCAGCAGCCAAGGTGCGGGGCGCGACGAGCAGTACTTC. Amino acids: CASSQGAGRDEQYF.

The chain has TRBV7-3 and TRBJ2-5; perhaps D is TRBD1 or TRBD2 (6 bases each). This CDR3 is built from 14 residues. Germline V gives CDR1 SGHTA, CDR2 FQGTGA. With 2 bases removed from V and 5 bases from J, the gap between germline ends came to 12 bases. This chain's CDR3 is CASSLLGGPETQYF. The CDR3 DNA reads TGTGCCAGCAGCTTACTTGGGGGGCCTGAGACCCAGTACTTC.

The genes are TRBV6-6 and TRBJ2-2, with TRBD1 as a possible D gene (6 bases). V shed 6 bases and J shed 1 base, with 15 bases lying between them. This CDR3 comprises 16 residues. Germline V CDR1 and CDR2: MNHNY, SVGAGI (reference sequence). CDR3 protein: CASSPPGQMNTGELFF. The CDR3 DNA reads TGTGCCAGCAGCCCTCCGGGACAAATGAACACCGGGGAGCTGTTTTTT.

The V and J genes are TRBV21-1 and TRBJ2-3; TRBD1 is the table's D call, not checked against the DNA. TRBV21-1 counts as a pseudogene. The CDR3 is 18 residues long. The CDR3 loop reads CASSLRQEPNPSTDTQYF. The CDR3 DNA follows: TGTGCCAGCAGCCTAAGACAGGAGCCAAATCCTAGCACAGATACGCAGTATTTT.

The rearrangement links TRBV19 to TRBJ2-4; D gene unclear. Trimming took off 6 bases at V and 0 bases at J, with 6 bases between the two ends. CDR3 length: 13 amino acids. CDR1 LNHDA and CDR2 SQIVND come from the germline V gene (reference sequence). The CDR3 DNA sequence: TGTGCCAGTAGGGGTGTAGCCAAAAACATTCAGTACTTC. It is translated as CASRGVAKNIQYF.

This clonotype was counted a few times. V and J are TRBV7-8 and TRBJ2-1; 7 bases agree with TRBD1. Germline V gene data show CDR1 as SGHVS and CDR2 as FQNEAQ. The J segment lost 7 bases and the V segment lost 10 bases, leaving 13 bases of the junction unmatched. The CDR3 sequence is 14 residues long. Written as DNA, the CDR3 is TGTGCCACCCTATCGACAGGGAAGACTAATGAGCAGTTCTTC. It specifies CATLSTGKTNEQFF.

The table lists this clonotype with a few counts. The V gene is TRBV4-3, the J gene TRBJ2-1, with TRBD2 matching 8 bases. V dropped 6 bases and J dropped 6; count of bases not matched to a gene: 7. The CDR3 is 14 amino acids. Germline values: CDR1 LGHNA, CDR2 YSLEER. The CDR3 DNA sequence: TGCGCCAGCAGTCTAGCCGGGACTAGCAATGAGCAGTTCTTC. Translated: CASSLAGTSNEQFF.

V gene TRBV28 combines with J gene TRBJ2-1, with TRBD1 as a possible D gene (5 bases). The germline gives CDR1 MDHEN, CDR2 SYDVKM. V lost 5 bases and J lost 0, with 14 bases in between. This CDR3 has 16 residues. The CDR3: CASSTIRQSSYNEQFF. DNA for the CDR3: TGTGCCAGCAGTACTATAAGACAGAGCTCCTACAATGAGCAGTTCTTC. The whole variable domain, filled in from reference TRBV28 and TRBJ2-1, reads DVKVTQSSRYLVKRTGEKVFLECVQDMDHENMFWYRQDPGLGLRLIYFSYDVKMKEKGDIPEGYSVSREKKERFSLILESASTNQTSMYLCASSTIRQSSYNEQFFGPGTRLTVL.

The V call is TRBV12-3 or TRBV12-4, the J call TRBJ2-7; TRBD2 matches 8 bases. Trimming at V came to 6 bases and at J to 5 bases, leaving 12 bases not matched to a gene. This CDR3 spans 15 amino acids. In DNA, the CDR3 is TGTGCCAGCAGGCGGAGCGGGAGTCGGAACGACGAGCAGTACTTC. Amino acids: CASRRSGSRNDEQYF.

The chain uses TRBV19 and TRBJ2-3, with 8 bases fitting TRBD2. Germline V lookup: CDR1 LNHDA, CDR2 SQIVND (reference sequence). V shed 10 bases, J shed 4 bases, and the junction held 10 bases outside the gene matches. The CDR3 loop spans 14 amino acids. The CDR3 sequence: CATHSGTQADTQYF. CDR3 sequence (DNA): TGTGCCACCCATAGCGGGACGCAAGCAGATACGCAGTATTTT.

This clonotype was seen more than once but under ten times. In DNA form, the CDR3 reads TGTGCCAGCAGCCCGAGACCCGGAGGGGACAATGAGCAGTTCTTC. This sequence encodes CASSPRPGGDNEQFF. The V and J genes are TRBV7-6 and TRBJ2-1; perhaps TRBD2 as D (6 bases). Trimming removed 5 bases at V and 5 bases at J, with 16 bases between. This CDR3 spans 15 amino acids. In germline, CDR1 is SGHVS, CDR2 FNYEAQ.

This clonotype turned up a few times. This CDR3 is CSAKGTPGRHNEQFF. CDR3 nucleotide sequence: TGCAGCGCCAAGGGGACGCCAGGGCGACACAATGAGCAGTTCTTC. This chain uses TRBV29-1 with TRBJ2-1; D is perhaps TRBD1 or TRBD2 (5 bases each). V was cut by 7 bases and J by 5 bases, with 21 bases left in between. The CDR3 sequence is 15 residues long. Germline CDR1 SQVTM, CDR2 ANQGSEA.

For the CDR3, the DNA is TGTGCCTGGACGATGCCCGGGAGCTCCTATAATTCACCCCTCCACTTT. It yields the protein CAWTMPGSSYNSPLHF. V gene TRBV30 combines with J gene TRBJ1-6; no clear D. CDR1 is GTSNPN and CDR2 is SVGIG in the germline V gene (reference sequence). V was shortened by 4 bases and J by 0 bases, with 13 bases between the two germline ends. This CDR3 contains 16 residues.

The chain combines TRBV11-2 with TRBJ2-7; no reliable D call. The CDR3 is 12 residues long. Looked up from germline, CDR1 is SGHAT and CDR2 is FQNNGV. V shed 1 base and J shed 4 bases, with 5 bases lying between them. CDR3 sequence reads: CASSLVLYEQYF. The CDR3 DNA reads TGTGCCAGCAGCTTAGTTTTATACGAGCAGTACTTC.

Only a few counts were recorded for this clonotype. The CDR3 DNA sequence: TGTGCCAGCAGCCCAGGGACTAGCGGGAAGACCGGGGAGCTGTTTTTT. Translated: CASSPGTSGKTGELFF. The chain couples TRBV3-1 to TRBJ2-2; 13 nucleotides agree with TRBD2. V lost 4 bases, J lost 5 bases, and 4 bases stayed unmatched. This CDR3 region has 16 residues. CDR1 LGHDT and CDR2 YNNKEL come from the germline V gene (reference sequence). Based on the CDR3 plus reference TRBV3-1 and TRBJ2-2, the full variable domain is DTAVSQTPKYLVTQMGNDKSIKCEQNLGHDTMYWYKQDSKKFLKIMFSYNNKELIINETVPNRFSPKSPDKAHLNLHINSLELGDSAVYFCASSPGTSGKTGELFFGEGSRLTVL.

The gene calls are TRBV6-5 and TRBJ2-2; TRBD2 agrees at 9 bases. The CDR3 has 17 amino acids. V lost 2 bases and J lost 6; bases outside the gene matches: 10. Per germline, CDR1 MNHEY and CDR2 SVGAGI. The CDR3 nucleotides are TGTGCCAGCAGTTACCCTACCGGCGGGAGGGCCCCCGGGGAGCTGTTTTTT. It translates to CASSYPTGGRAPGELFF.

In this sample, this clonotype turned up a few times. CDR3 amino acids: CASSRGQATQETQYF. DNA for the CDR3: TGCGCCAGCAGTCGTGGACAGGCGACCCAAGAGACCCAGTACTTC. The V gene is TRBV10-1, the J gene TRBJ2-5, with TRBD1 identical over 7 bases. V lost 5 bases, J lost 1 base, and 7 bases stayed unmatched. There are 15 residues in the CDR3. Germline values: CDR1 WNHNN, CDR2 SYGVQD (reference sequence).

In its sample, this clonotype was seen a few times. J is TRBJ2-3 and V is TRBV28; 8 bases are a match to TRBD1. Germline values: CDR1 MDHEN, CDR2 SYDVKM. V shed 6 bases, J shed 6 bases, and the junction held 8 bases outside the gene matches. The CDR3 sequence is 14 residues long. The CDR3 region is CASSRTGSRDTQYF. The CDR3 DNA reads as TGTGCCAGCAGCCGGACAGGGTCTCGGGATACGCAGTATTTT.

The chain links TRBV7-9 to TRBJ2-7; TRBD2 matches 8 bases. This CDR3 has 15 residues. J was trimmed by 6 bases and V by 5 bases; bases with no gene match: 12. The germline V gene has CDR1 SEHNR and CDR2 FQNEAQ (reference sequence). CDR3 loop: CASSISGTSVPEQYF. The CDR3 region has the DNA TGTGCCAGCAGCATCTCCGGGACTAGTGTCCCCGAGCAGTACTTC. Full variable domain (rest looked up from reference TRBV7-9 and TRBJ2-7): DTGVSQNPRHKITKRGQNVTFRCDPISEHNRLYWYRQTLGQGPEFLTYFQNEAQLEKSRLLSDRFSAERPKGSFSTLEIQRTEQGDSAMYLCASSISGTSVPEQYFGPGTRLTVT.

A word on this clonotype: One end of the junction does not line up with germline, which may come from a read error. The chain recombines TRBV5-6 with TRBJ2-1, with D hard to call. Per germline, CDR1 SGHDT and CDR2 YYEEEE. The CDR3 runs to 14 residues. The CDR3 region has the DNA TGTCCCAGCAGCTACCGGACCTTCTACAATGAGCAGTTCTTC. As protein: CPSSYRTFYNEQFF.

Only a few counts were recorded for this clonotype. This chain uses TRBV19 with TRBJ2-3, with TRBD2 matching 10 bases. Germline V gives CDR1 LNHDA, CDR2 SQIVND (reference sequence). The CDR3 totals 16 residues. V gave up 7 bases and J gave up 0 bases; unmatched junction bases: 7. DNA of the CDR3: TGTGCCAGTAACGAGGGTAGCGGGAGGAGCACAGATACGCAGTATTTT. Residues: CASNEGSGRSTDTQYF.

This rearrangement joins TRBV20-1 to TRBJ2-7, with TRBD2 matching 7 bases. Germline CDR1 reads DFQATT; CDR2 reads SNEGSKA (reference sequence). V lost 0 bases and J lost 2; bases outside the gene matches: 4. The CDR3 spans 14 residues. In nucleotides, the CDR3 is TGCAGTGCTAGAGAGCTAGCGGAGCCCTACGAGCAGTACTTC. This translates into CSARELAEPYEQYF.

J is TRBJ2-1 and V is TRBV7-6; maybe TRBD2 (7 bases). Germline CDR1 and CDR2: SGHVS and FNYEAQ. The CDR3 is 16 residues long. V was clipped by 5 bases and J by 7 bases, with 21 bases between them. CDR3 loop: CASSPARGQAGNEQFF. The CDR3 DNA reads TGTGCCAGCAGCCCAGCCAGGGGCCAAGCGGGGAATGAGCAGTTCTTC. The full variable domain, its missing parts supplied by reference TRBV7-6 and TRBJ2-1, is GAGVSQSPRYKVTKRGQDVALRCDPISGHVSLYWYRQALGQGPEFLTYFNYEAQQDKSGLPNDRFSAERPEGSISTLTIQRTEQRDSAMYRCASSPARGQAGNEQFFGPGTRLTVL.

This clonotype has just one count. The chain couples TRBV7-9 to TRBJ2-7; D is ambiguous. This CDR3 region has 12 residues. Trimming removed 2 bases from V and 3 bases from J, with 5 bases in between. The germline V gene encodes CDR1 SEHNR and CDR2 FQNEAQ (reference sequence). The DNA for the CDR3 is TGTGCCAGCAGCTTAAGGCGCTACGAGCAGTACTTC. It yields the protein CASSLRRYEQYF.

On this clonotype itself: The junction departs from the called germline gene at one end, perhaps through a read error. V is TRBV30 and J is TRBJ2-1, with a tentative D call TRBD2 (5 bases). Per germline, CDR1 GTSNPN and CDR2 SVGIG (reference sequence). CDR3 length: 15 residues. CDR3 in DNA: TGTGCCGGGAGTCCCGGGCGTTCAGCCTACAATGAGCAGTTCTTC. This sequence encodes CAGSPGRSAYNEQFF. The whole variable domain, remainder taken from reference TRBV30 and TRBJ2-1, is SQTIHQWPATLVQPVGSPLSLECTVEGTSNPNLYWYRQAAGRGLQLLFYSVGIGQISSEVPQNLSASRPQDRQFILSSKKLLLSDSGFYLCAGSPGRSAYNEQFFGPGTRLTVL.

This clonotype was found a few times. The rearrangement joins TRBV5-4 to TRBJ2-7; the D call may be TRBD1 or TRBD2 (5 bases each). This CDR3 has 14 residues. Germline CDR1 SGHNT, CDR2 YYREEE (reference sequence). The V end lost 0 bases, the J end lost 3 bases, and 10 bases lay between the germline ends. The CDR3 DNA reads as TGTGCCAGCAGCTTGGGGGGACGTTTCTACGAGCAGTACTTC. Translating it yields CASSLGGRFYEQYF.